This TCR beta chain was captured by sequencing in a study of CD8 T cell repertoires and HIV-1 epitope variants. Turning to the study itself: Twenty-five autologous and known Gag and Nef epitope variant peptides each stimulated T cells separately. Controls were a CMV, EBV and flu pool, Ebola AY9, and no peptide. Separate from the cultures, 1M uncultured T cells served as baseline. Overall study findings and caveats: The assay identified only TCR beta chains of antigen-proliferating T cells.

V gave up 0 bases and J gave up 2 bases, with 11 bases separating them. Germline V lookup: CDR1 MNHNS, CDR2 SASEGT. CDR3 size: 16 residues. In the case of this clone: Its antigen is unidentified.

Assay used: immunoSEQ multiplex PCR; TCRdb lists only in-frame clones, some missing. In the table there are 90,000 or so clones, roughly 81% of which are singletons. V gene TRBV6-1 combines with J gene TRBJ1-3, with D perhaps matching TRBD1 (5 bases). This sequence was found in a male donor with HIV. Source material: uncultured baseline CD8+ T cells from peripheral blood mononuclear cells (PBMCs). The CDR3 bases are TGTGCCAGCAGTGAAGCCCCAGCGGGGGCTGGAAACACCATATATTTT. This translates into CASSEAPAGAGNTIYF.